These 10 T cell receptor beta chains share one sample of origin, sequenced in a study of OX40 agonist ivuxolimab in advanced cancers. Clones were sequenced by immunoSEQ multiplex PCR, and TCRdb holds only the in-frame ones, with some missing. Of 48,000 or so clones detected, 70% to 90% appear once; the ten largest clones hold 47%. The source was CD4+ or CD8+ T cells sorted from blood, collected in a trial of the OX40 agonist ivuxolimab. The receptor source for this set is an adult with an advanced solid tumor such as melanoma, head and neck, liver or kidney cancer.

The CDR3 DNA follows: TGTGCCAGCAGCTTGCAGGGAACAGATACGCAGTATTTT. Translating gives CASSLQGTDTQYF. The chain recombines TRBV5-5 with TRBJ2-3; a possible D gene is TRBD1 (5 bases). Germline CDR1 is SGHKS and CDR2 is YYEKEE (reference sequence). The germline V and J ends were trimmed by 1 base and 3 bases, with 6 bases remaining between them. This CDR3 has 13 residues. Full variable domain (outside the CDR3, taken from reference TRBV5-5 and TRBJ2-3): DAGVTQSPTHLIKTRGQQVTLRCSPISGHKSVSWYQQVLGQGPQFIFQYYEKEERGRGNFPDRFSARQFPNYSSELNVNALLLGDSALYLCASSLQGTDTQYFGPGTRLTVL.

The J gene is TRBJ1-1, the V gene TRBV7-7, with D unclear. CDR1 and CDR2 (germline): SSHAT, FNYEAQ (reference sequence). The V and J ends lost 0 bases and 2 bases respectively, with 4 bases between them. The CDR3 consists of 13 residues. The CDR3 DNA sequence: TGTGCCAGCAGCTTAGCACCAAACACTGAAGCTTTCTTT. Translating it yields CASSLAPNTEAFF.

The chain joins TRBV29-1 to TRBJ1-2; the D is unclear. Between the trimmed V and J ends, which lost 2 bases and 0 bases, there was a span of 13 bases. CDR1 is SQVTM and CDR2 is ANQGSEA in the germline V gene. The CDR3 consists of 15 residues. In DNA form, the CDR3 reads TGCAGCGTTGAACTTAGTCTGTCCCCTAACTATGGCTACACCTTC. Translation: CSVELSLSPNYGYTF. Complete variable domain (other parts from reference TRBV29-1 and TRBJ1-2): SAVISQKPSRDICQRGTSLTIQCQVDSQVTMMFWYRQQPGQSLTLIATANQGSEATYESGFVIDKFPISRPNLTFSTLTVSNMSPEDSSIYLCSVELSLSPNYGYTFGSGTRLTVV.

The chain employs TRBV9 and TRBJ2-5, with 8 positions matching TRBD1. The CDR3 has 14 amino acids. The V and J ends lost 4 bases and 5 bases, in that order; junction bases with no gene match: 7. The germline gives CDR1 SGDLS, CDR2 YYNGEE. The CDR3 DNA sequence: TGTGCCAGCAGCCGTCAGGGGGCGGGGGAGACCCAGTACTTC. It is translated as CASSRQGAGETQYF.

V and J are TRBV7-9 and TRBJ2-7; D is possibly TRBD1 or TRBD2 (5 bases each). This CDR3 contains 15 residues. V dropped 5 bases and J dropped 3 bases, with 17 bases sitting between them. CDR1 and CDR2 (germline): SEHNR, FQNEAQ (reference sequence). The CDR3 is CASSLGRDANYEQYF. CDR3 DNA sequence: TGTGCCAGCAGCCTGGGACGGGATGCGAACTACGAGCAGTACTTC.

The chain combines TRBV28 with TRBJ2-1; D might be TRBD2 (6 bases). Trimming shortened V by 2 bases and J by 8 bases, and 19 bases separated the two germline ends. The germline V gene encodes CDR1 MDHEN and CDR2 SYDVKM. CDR3 size: 16 residues. CDR3 residues: CASSLARDLTPHEQFF. DNA of the CDR3: TGTGCCAGCAGTTTAGCGCGGGACCTTACCCCCCATGAGCAGTTCTTC.

This sequence joins TRBV5-4 and TRBJ1-2; a weak D match, TRBD1 (5 bases). The CDR3 has 14 residues. The V gene lost 1 base and the J gene lost 6 bases, with 13 bases spanning the gap. From germline, CDR1 is SGHNT and CDR2 YYREEE (reference sequence). CDR3 sequence reads: CASSLWGGGNGYTF. CDR3 DNA: TGTGCCAGCAGCTTGTGGGGGGGAGGAAATGGCTACACCTTC.

The V gene is TRBV7-8, the J gene TRBJ2-5, with a tentative D call TRBD1 (5 bases). CDR3 size: 13 residues. CDR1 and CDR2 from the germline V gene are SGHVS and FQNEAQ. The ends were cut back, 6 bases at V and 4 bases at J, with 12 bases in the middle. This chain's CDR3 is CASRDSQLETQYF. The CDR3 DNA follows: TGTGCCAGCAGAGACAGTCAACTAGAGACCCAGTACTTC.

The chain joins TRBV9 to TRBJ2-7; possibly TRBD1 for D (6 bases). CDR1 and CDR2 (germline): SGDLS, YYNGEE. The CDR3 has 13 amino acids. V was cut by 3 bases and J by 4 bases, with 11 bases left in between. The CDR3 DNA reads TGTGCCAGCAGCGACGTGCAGGGGTACGAGCAGTACTTC. It is translated as CASSDVQGYEQYF. The variable domain in full, completed from reference TRBV9 and TRBJ2-7, reads DSGVTQTPKHLITATGQRVTLRCSPRSGDLSVYWYQQSLDQGLQFLIQYYNGEERAKGNILERFSAQQFPDLHSELNLSSLELGDSALYFCASSDVQGYEQYFGPGTRLTVT.

This clone showed up just once. The CDR3 nucleotides read TGCGCCAGCAGCCAAGGGGGGAACTACGAGCAGTACTTC. This gives the protein CASSQGGNYEQYF. The chain couples TRBV4-3 to TRBJ2-7, with D perhaps assigned TRBD1 or TRBD2 (5 bases each). Germline V gives CDR1 LGHNA, CDR2 YSLEER. There are 13 residues in the CDR3. V gave up 1 base and J gave up 3 bases, with 7 bases separating them.